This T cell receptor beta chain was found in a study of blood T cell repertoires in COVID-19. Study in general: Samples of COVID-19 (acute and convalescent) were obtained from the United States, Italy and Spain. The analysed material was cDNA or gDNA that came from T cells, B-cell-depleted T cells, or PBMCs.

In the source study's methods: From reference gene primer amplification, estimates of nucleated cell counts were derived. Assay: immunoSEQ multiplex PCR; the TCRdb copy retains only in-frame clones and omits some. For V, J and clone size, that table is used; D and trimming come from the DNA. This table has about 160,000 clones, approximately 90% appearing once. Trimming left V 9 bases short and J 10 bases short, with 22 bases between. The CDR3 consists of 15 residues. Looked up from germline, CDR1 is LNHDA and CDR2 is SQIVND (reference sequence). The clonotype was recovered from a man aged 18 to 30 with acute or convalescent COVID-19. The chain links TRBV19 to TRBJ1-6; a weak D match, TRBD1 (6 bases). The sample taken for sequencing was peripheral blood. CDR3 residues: CASNHDTRGGSPLHF. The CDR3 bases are TGTGCCAGCAACCACGACACCAGGGGAGGGTCACCCCTCCACTTT.